The 27 T cell receptor beta chains given below trace back to one sample, sequenced in a study of OX40 agonist ivuxolimab in advanced cancers. This table comes from immunoSEQ multiplex PCR, and its TCRdb copy is limited to in-frame clones, with some not included. This sample has some 150,000 clones; roughly 91% occur once, and the top ten carry roughly 1%. The specimen comprised CD4+ or CD8+ T cells sorted from blood, sampled in a trial of the OX40 agonist ivuxolimab. The source of these receptors is an adult with an advanced solid tumor such as melanoma, head and neck, liver or kidney cancer.

The V call is TRBV6-1, the J call TRBJ1-3; TRBD1 is a possible D gene (5 bases). V lost 3 bases and J 0 bases, leaving 18 bases between the germline ends. Germline V gives CDR1 MNHNS, CDR2 SASEGT. CDR3 length equals 18 residues. The CDR3: CASSEGRRIYLSGNTIYF. DNA of the CDR3: TGTGCCAGCAGTGAGGGGCGGCGAATCTATCTCTCTGGAAACACCATATATTTT.

In this sample, this clone turned up once. J is TRBJ2-7 and V is TRBV6-5; 9 bases align to TRBD2. The trim removed 5 bases at V and 6 bases at J, leaving 8 bases unmatched. The CDR3 runs 14 residues. CDR1 is MNHEY, CDR2 SVGAGI, per germline. The CDR3 DNA reads TGTGCCAGCAGTGGAGCGGGGGGCCCGATCGAGCAGTACTTC. Protein: CASSGAGGPIEQYF.

This clone appeared once. The rearrangement links TRBV4-3 to TRBJ2-3, with a possible D match to TRBD2 (5 bases). V was cut by 3 bases and J by 5 bases, with 12 bases left in between. The CDR3 is made up of 14 amino acids. Germline lookup yields CDR1 LGHNA and CDR2 YSLEER. CDR3 sequence: CASSQADSQDTQYF. Here the CDR3 DNA reads TGCGCCAGCAGCCAGGCGGACTCGCAAGATACGCAGTATTTT.

This clone was seen a single time. V is TRBV4-3 and J is TRBJ2-7; D is uncertain. The V and J ends lost 4 bases and 4 bases respectively, with 17 bases between them. CDR1 and CDR2 (germline): LGHNA, YSLEER. The CDR3 spans 15 residues. CDR3 in amino acids: CASSPRENSPYEQYF. The DNA for the CDR3 is TGCGCCAGCAGCCCGCGAGAAAATTCTCCTTACGAGCAGTACTTC.

The chain combines TRBV7-9 with TRBJ2-5; possibly TRBD2 for D (6 bases). Trimming took 0 bases from V and 1 from J, leaving 9 bases between them. The CDR3 runs to 15 residues. Germline lookup yields CDR1 SEHNR and CDR2 FQNEAQ (reference sequence). The CDR3 loop reads CASSLAGTFQETQYF. CDR3 sequence (DNA): TGTGCCAGCAGCTTAGCCGGGACTTTCCAAGAGACCCAGTACTTC.

The chain is built from TRBV5-1 and TRBJ2-7; 7 bases align to TRBD1. The V and J ends lost 4 bases and 2 bases, in that order; junction bases with no gene match: 9. CDR1 and CDR2 (germline): SGHRS, YFSETQ. The CDR3 has 15 residues. As DNA, the CDR3 is TGCGCCAGCAGCCGCGGACAGGATCTTACCTACGAGCAGTACTTC. It yields the protein CASSRGQDLTYEQYF. Complete variable domain (other parts from reference TRBV5-1 and TRBJ2-7): KAGVTQTPRYLIKTRGQQVTLSCSPISGHRSVSWYQQTPGQGLQFLFEYFSETQRNKGNFPGRFSGRQFSNSRSEMNVSTLELGDSALYLCASSRGQDLTYEQYFGPGTRLTVT.

V and J are TRBV12-5 and TRBJ2-7; D perhaps matches TRBD2 (5 bases). Germline values: CDR1 LGHNT, CDR2 FRNRAP. V was clipped by 0 bases and J by 6 bases, with 9 bases between them. This CDR3 has 13 amino acids. CDR3 bases: TGTGCTAGTGGTTTGGTAACGAGGGTCGAGCAGTACTTC. It codes for CASGLVTRVEQYF.

CDR3 nucleotide sequence: TGTGCCATCCAGCAGGGACTTGGGAATCAGCCCCAGCATTTT. Residues: CAIQQGLGNQPQHF. The chain carries TRBV10-3 and TRBJ1-5; the D gene is possibly TRBD1 (5 bases). The germline V and J ends were trimmed by 8 bases and 4 bases, with 15 bases remaining between them. Germline CDR1 reads ENHRY; CDR2 reads SYGVKD. The CDR3 totals 14 residues.

The chain uses TRBV18 and TRBJ2-7; D is possibly TRBD1 (6 bases). The length of the CDR3 is 14 residues. Germline-derived CDR1 and CDR2 are KGHSH and LQKENI. The V end lost 2 bases, the J end lost 3 bases, and 11 bases lay between the germline ends. The DNA for the CDR3 is TGTGCCAGCTCACCAAACGGACAGCTCTACGAGCAGTACTTC. Its translation is CASSPNGQLYEQYF.

As concerns this clone: This sample also contains other DNA sequences that code for the same CDR3. V usage is TRBV27 and J usage is TRBJ1-1; unclear D gene. Germline V gives CDR1 MNHEY, CDR2 SMNVEV (reference sequence). The V and J ends lost 3 bases and 0 bases respectively, with 17 bases between them. This CDR3 has 17 amino acids. CDR3 DNA: TGTGCCAGCAGTTTCAAGGGATTTGGTACGTTGAACACTGAAGCTTTCTTT. Translating gives CASSFKGFGTLNTEAFF.

This chain joins TRBV2 and TRBJ1-4, with a tentative D call TRBD1 (5 bases). V was cut by 4 bases and J by 2 bases, with 8 bases left in between. This CDR3 region has 14 residues. Germline V lookup: CDR1 SNHLY, CDR2 FYNNEI. The CDR3 DNA sequence: TGTGCCAGCAGTGTGGGGCCCACTAATGAAAAACTGTTTTTT. Its translation is CASSVGPTNEKLFF. The full variable domain, completed using reference TRBV2 and TRBJ1-4, is EPEVTQTPSHQVTQMGQEVILRCVPISNHLYFYWYRQILGQKVEFLVSFYNNEISEKSEIFDDQFSVERPDGSNFTLKIRSTKLEDSAMYFCASSVGPTNEKLFFGSGTQLSVL.

The chain carries TRBV6-5 and TRBJ2-1; TRBD1 matches 7 bases. Unmatched junction bases numbered 9, after V lost 7 bases and J lost 3 bases. CDR1 MNHEY and CDR2 SVGAGI come from the germline V gene. This CDR3 contains 15 residues. CDR3 protein: CASTTSGQLYNEQFF. The DNA of the CDR3 is TGTGCCAGCACCACCTCGGGACAGCTCTACAATGAGCAGTTCTTC.

J is TRBJ2-7 and V is TRBV5-1, with D perhaps being TRBD1 or TRBD2 (5 bases each). Germline V gene lookup returns CDR1 SGHRS and CDR2 YFSETQ. There are 16 residues in the CDR3. V shed 1 base and J shed 0 bases, with 14 bases lying between them. CDR3 sequence: CASSLFDGTSSYEQYF. The CDR3 nucleotides are TGCGCCAGCAGCTTGTTCGATGGGACCTCCTCCTACGAGCAGTACTTC.

CDR3 in amino acids: CANWTGRLGGYTF. DNA for the CDR3: TGTGCCAACTGGACAGGGCGCTTGGGTGGCTACACCTTC. The J gene is TRBJ1-2, the V gene TRBV6-1, with 8 nucleotides matching TRBD1. The germline V gene encodes CDR1 MNHNS and CDR2 SASEGT. V lost 10 bases to trimming and J lost 7 bases; unmatched junction nucleotides: 11. The CDR3 extends over 13 amino acids.

V is TRBV5-1 and J is TRBJ2-2; D is unclear. CDR3 size: 15 residues. V lost 0 bases to trimming and J lost 2 bases, with 8 bases between them. Germline values: CDR1 SGHRS, CDR2 YFSETQ. The CDR3 loop reads CASSLGAPNTGELFF. CDR3 bases: TGCGCCAGCAGCTTGGGGGCCCCAAACACCGGGGAGCTGTTTTTT.

A single count supports this clone. The J gene is TRBJ1-2, the V gene TRBV6-1; D possibly corresponds to TRBD1 (5 bases). Per germline, CDR1 MNHNS and CDR2 SASEGT. V gave up 2 bases and J gave up 8 bases, with 24 bases separating them. This CDR3 is 17 amino acids long. The CDR3 DNA reads as TGTGCCAGCAGTGAACCCGGTGGTGTCAGGGAGGTAGGAGGCTACACCTTC. This translates into CASSEPGGVREVGGYTF.

This chain links TRBV9 with TRBJ1-5, with D tentatively TRBD1 (6 bases). Trimming cost V 3 bases and J 5 bases, with 9 bases left between them. The length of the CDR3 is 13 residues. The germline V gene has CDR1 SGDLS and CDR2 YYNGEE. This CDR3 reads CASSGTAHQPQHF. The CDR3 DNA reads TGTGCCAGCAGCGGGACAGCACATCAGCCCCAGCATTTT.

J is TRBJ1-4 and V is TRBV5-4; D possibly corresponds to TRBD1 (5 bases). CDR3 size: 13 residues. Germline CDR1 reads SGHNT; CDR2 reads YYREEE (reference sequence). Trimming took 5 bases from V and 5 from J, leaving 10 bases between them. The CDR3 loop reads CASSYAGNEKLFF. CDR3 nucleotides: TGTGCCAGCAGTTACGCAGGGAATGAAAAACTGTTTTTT.

This clone was found a few times. The chain links TRBV4-3 to TRBJ2-7; 7 positions agree with TRBD1. Germline V CDR1 and CDR2: LGHNA, YSLEER. The CDR3 spans 16 residues. The V gene end was trimmed by 0 bases and the J gene end by 1 base; junction bases not matched to a gene: 6. The CDR3 region has the DNA TGCGCCAGCAGCCAAGATCGAGAGACAGGGTCCTACGAGCAGTACTTC. Residues: CASSQDRETGSYEQYF.

The chain combines TRBV21-1 with TRBJ2-7; the DNA was not used to check the table's D call, TRBD2. TRBV21-1 is assigned pseudogene status. CDR3 length: 17 residues. CDR3 loop: CASTGLVGGFGAYEQYF. Here the CDR3 DNA reads TGTGCCAGCACCGGACTCGTTGGGGGGTTCGGGGCCTACGAGCAGTACTTC.

This chain joins TRBV5-4 and TRBJ1-6; D perhaps matches TRBD1 (6 bases). Germline assignment: CDR1 SGHNT and CDR2 YYREEE (reference sequence). The ends were cut back, 4 bases at V and 4 bases at J, with 12 bases in the middle. The CDR3 is 15 residues long. In DNA, the CDR3 is TGTGCCAGCAGCACCGGGACAACTTATAATTCACCCCTCCACTTT. This encodes CASSTGTTYNSPLHF.

The chain recombines TRBV28 with TRBJ1-4, with unresolved D. This CDR3 contains 13 residues. Trimming stripped 4 bases from V and 3 bases from J, with 6 bases between. The V gene's germline CDR1 is MDHEN and CDR2 SYDVKM. The CDR3 sequence is CASSWAPNEKLFF. The CDR3 DNA reads TGTGCCAGCAGTTGGGCTCCTAATGAAAAACTGTTTTTT.

The chain combines TRBV7-2 with TRBJ1-2; D is ambiguous. The CDR3 contains 11 residues. CDR1 and CDR2 (germline): SGHTA, FQGNSA. Deletions cut 5 bases from V and 7 bases from J, with 8 bases between. The CDR3 loop reads CASSLSVGYTF. CDR3 sequence (DNA): TGTGCCAGCAGCCTCTCGGTTGGCTACACCTTC.

On this clone: This specimen includes other DNA sequences encoding the same CDR3. The CDR3 DNA reads as TGCGCCAGCAGCTTGGATAGGACAGATACGCAGTATTTT. Encoded protein: CASSLDRTDTQYF. This sequence joins TRBV5-1 and TRBJ2-3; the D is unclear. This CDR3 is built from 13 residues. Germline CDR1 SGHRS, CDR2 YFSETQ. V lost 0 bases and J lost 3, with 5 bases in between.

The chain employs TRBV2 and TRBJ2-6, with 7 bases aligning to TRBD1. This CDR3 region has 16 residues. CDR1 SNHLY and CDR2 FYNNEI come from the germline V gene. With V trimmed by 4 bases and J by 0 bases, 3 bases remained unmatched. The CDR3: CASSGQGISGANVLTF. In DNA, the CDR3 is TGTGCCAGCAGTGGACAGGGAATCTCTGGGGCCAACGTCCTGACTTTC.

The genes are TRBV7-3 and TRBJ2-1; 8 positions match TRBD2. CDR1 and CDR2 (germline): SGHTA, FQGTGA. The CDR3 consists of 16 residues. J gave up 7 bases and V 0 bases, and 8 bases lay outside the gene matches. The CDR3 bases are TGTGCCAGCAGCTTAACACGGGGGGGAGATTGGAATGAGCAGTTCTTC. This gives the protein CASSLTRGGDWNEQFF.

The CDR3 loop is CASVGGFSYNEQFF. CDR3 coding DNA: TGTGCCAGCGTGGGAGGATTCTCCTACAATGAGCAGTTCTTC. The chain combines TRBV27 with TRBJ2-1; D perhaps matches TRBD2 (6 bases). Germline-derived CDR1 and CDR2 are MNHEY and SMNVEV (reference sequence). V lost 8 bases, J lost 0 bases, and 11 bases lay in between. The CDR3 length is 14 residues.